Listed here is a single TCR beta chain. The antigen remains undetermined. TCRdb's copy holds only in-frame clones and misses some; the assay was immunoSEQ multiplex PCR. This sample yields around 82,000 clones, of which over 75% are seen a single time; less than 6.5% belongs to the top ten. The time point is: baseline, week 1 (first vaccination visit). Stated treatment: pre-vaccination baseline after standard-of-care therapy. V gave up 7 bases and J gave up 3 bases, with 22 bases separating them. CDR3 length: 17 amino acids. The germline gives CDR1 LGHNT, CDR2 FRNRAP. The sample originates from a study of a mutant IDH1 vaccine in newly diagnosed glioma. Study information: The treated population exhibited a male proportion of about 62%, a female proportion of roughly 40%, and a mean age of approximately 41 years. Study conclusions and caveats: Apparently, pseudoprogression bore no relation to changes among the top peripheral T cell clonotypes. Across multiple MHC alleles, 80% to 95% of patients had vaccine-induced responses.

The chain is built from TRBV12-5 and TRBJ1-3, with D possibly being TRBD1 (5 bases). Source: PBMCs, taken from a glioma patient treated with radiotherapy, temozolomide or both. The sequence derives from a man between 35 and 55 years old with glioma. Some clones in this sample may be carry-over from other donors' samples. The CDR3 DNA sequence: TGTGCTAGTGCCCCCCCCGGAGGGACTGGAAGTGGAAACACCATATATTTT. Its protein is CASAPPGGTGSGNTIYF.